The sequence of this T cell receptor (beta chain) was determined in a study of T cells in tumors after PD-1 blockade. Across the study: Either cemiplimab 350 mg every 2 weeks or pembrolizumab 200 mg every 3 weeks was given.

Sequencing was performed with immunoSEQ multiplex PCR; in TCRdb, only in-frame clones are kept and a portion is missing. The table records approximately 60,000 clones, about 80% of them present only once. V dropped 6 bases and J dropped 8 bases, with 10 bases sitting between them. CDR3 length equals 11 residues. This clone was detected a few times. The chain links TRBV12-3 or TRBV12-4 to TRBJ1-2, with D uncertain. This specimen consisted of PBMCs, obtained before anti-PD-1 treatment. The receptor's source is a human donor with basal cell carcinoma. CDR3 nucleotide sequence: TGTGCCAGCAGAGCCGAGCGCGGCTACACCTTC. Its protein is CASRAERGYTF.